What follows are 13 T cell receptor beta chains derived from one specimen sequenced in a study of CD8+ T cells in alopecia areata. cDNA reverse transcribed from extracted RNA served as the sequencing template. TCRdb's copy holds only in-frame clones and misses some; the assay was immunoSEQ multiplex PCR. The profile covers about 110,000 clones, with under 60% appearing a single time and 20% to 25% taken by the ten largest. The sequenced material came from NKG2D-low CD8+ T cells sorted from blood. Receptors were obtained from a human donor with alopecia areata.

This clone was observed a few times. The chain employs TRBV15 and TRBJ2-3; 7 bases match TRBD1. This CDR3 region has 13 residues. In germline, CDR1 is LNHNV, CDR2 YYDKDF (reference sequence). Germline trimming cut 3 bases from V and 4 bases from J; bases unmatched to any gene: 1. In nucleotides, the CDR3 is TGTGCCACCAGCAGTGACAGGGCAGATACGCAGTATTTT. It yields the protein CATSSDRADTQYF. The full variable domain, completed using reference TRBV15 and TRBJ2-3, is DAMVIQNPRYQVTQFGKPVTLSCSQTLNHNVMYWYQQKSSQAPKLLFHYYDKDFNNEADTPDNFQSRRPNTSFCFLDIRSPGLGDTAMYLCATSSDRADTQYFGPGTRLTVL.

A few counts support this clone. V usage is TRBV7-9 and J usage is TRBJ2-5, with D perhaps TRBD2 (6 bases). V lost 7 bases to trimming and J lost 2 bases, with 14 bases between them. CDR1 is SEHNR, CDR2 FQNEAQ, per germline (reference sequence). The CDR3 spans 14 residues. The CDR3 DNA reads as TGTGCCAGCACCTCCGGGACTGAACAAGAGACCCAGTACTTC. It yields the protein CASTSGTEQETQYF. The variable domain in full, completed from reference TRBV7-9 and TRBJ2-5, reads DTGVSQNPRHKITKRGQNVTFRCDPISEHNRLYWYRQTLGQGPEFLTYFQNEAQLEKSRLLSDRFSAERPKGSFSTLEIQRTEQGDSAMYLCASTSGTEQETQYFGPGTRLLVL.

The chain recombines TRBV27 with TRBJ1-1; D perhaps matches TRBD1 (6 bases). Trimming pared 6 bases from V and 7 bases from J, leaving 12 bases between. Germline CDR1 is MNHEY and CDR2 is SMNVEV (reference sequence). The CDR3 is made up of 12 amino acids. The CDR3 is CASRPGHGEAFF. The CDR3 nucleotides read TGTGCCAGCAGACCGGGACATGGTGAAGCTTTCTTT.

This clone has just a few counts. The rearrangement links TRBV30 to TRBJ2-1; D unclear. Germline-derived CDR1 and CDR2 are GTSNPN and SVGIG (reference sequence). Trimming shortened V by 2 bases and J by 3 bases, and 8 bases separated the two germline ends. There are 13 residues in the CDR3. As DNA, the CDR3 is TGTGCCTGGAGTCCGATGAACTACAATGAGCAGTTCTTC. As protein: CAWSPMNYNEQFF.

V gene TRBV4-1 combines with J gene TRBJ2-5; a possible D gene is TRBD2 (6 bases). CDR1 MGHRA and CDR2 YSYEKL come from the germline V gene. There are 16 residues in the CDR3. Trimming pared 1 base from V and 5 bases from J, leaving 17 bases between. CDR3 loop: CASSQGVVGRRETQYF. CDR3 in DNA: TGCGCCAGCAGCCAAGGGGTAGTCGGGAGACGGGAGACCCAGTACTTC.

The chain combines TRBV19 with TRBJ1-1, with TRBD1 matching over 7 bases. CDR3 length equals 14 residues. J was trimmed by 3 bases and V by 2 bases; bases with no gene match: 3. Germline CDR1 is LNHDA and CDR2 is SQIVND (reference sequence). The chain's CDR3 is CASSIKGGYTEAFF. The CDR3 DNA reads TGTGCCAGTAGTATAAAAGGGGGCTACACTGAAGCTTTCTTT.

This clone showed up just once. This CDR3 reads CASSFDRDRGIPEAFF. The DNA of the CDR3 is TGTGCCAGCAGTTTCGATCGGGACAGGGGAATCCCTGAAGCTTTCTTT. The gene calls are TRBV27 and TRBJ1-1; 10 nucleotides agree with TRBD1. Germline CDR1 and CDR2: MNHEY and SMNVEV (reference sequence). V was clipped by 3 bases and J by 6 bases; unmatched bases: 10. The length of the CDR3 is 16 residues.

This clone was seen only a few times. The sample carries other DNA sequences with the same CDR3. This chain connects TRBV5-6 to TRBJ2-7, with D hard to call. This CDR3 is 14 amino acids long. Per the germline V gene, CDR1 is SGHDT and CDR2 is YYEEEE. Trimming stripped 2 bases from V and 1 base from J, with 10 bases between. CDR3 sequence reads: CASSFGVGSYEQYF. CDR3 bases: TGTGCCAGCAGCTTCGGTGTAGGTTCCTACGAGCAGTACTTC.

This clone was observed a few times. The rearrangement joins TRBV29-1 to TRBJ2-7; D gene unclear. Germline lookup yields CDR1 SQVTM and CDR2 ANQGSEA. The CDR3 loop spans 12 amino acids. V lost 4 bases, J lost 7 bases, and 14 bases lay in between. CDR3 protein: CSVGMRSGEQYF. As DNA, the CDR3 is TGCAGCGTTGGTATGCGGTCTGGGGAGCAGTACTTC.

This clone was detected a few times. The identical CDR3 is also encoded by other nucleotide sequences in the sample. V is TRBV29-1 and J is TRBJ1-1; D remains unclear. Trimming took 4 bases from V and 0 from J, leaving 3 bases between them. The germline V gene has CDR1 SQVTM and CDR2 ANQGSEA. The CDR3 is 11 amino acids. CDR3 protein: CSVVVNTEAFF. CDR3 DNA: TGCAGCGTTGTTGTGAACACTGAAGCTTTCTTT.

The gene calls are TRBV7-3 and TRBJ2-1; no definite D call. Deletions cut 5 bases from V and 0 bases from J, with 8 bases between. Germline V gene sequence: CDR1 SGHTA, CDR2 FQGTGA. This CDR3 comprises 14 residues. The CDR3 region is CASSPRPSYNEQFF. The CDR3 coding sequence is TGTGCCAGCAGCCCCCGACCCTCCTACAATGAGCAGTTCTTC.

The chain is built from TRBV10-2 and TRBJ2-1; weak D call: TRBD2 (6 bases). The V gene lost 0 bases and the J gene lost 5 bases, with 17 bases spanning the gap. The CDR3 has 17 amino acids. Germline lookup yields CDR1 WSHSY and CDR2 SAAADI. CDR3 coding DNA: TGCGCCAGCAGTGAGTCGGTCGGGACTGCCTTCCACAATGAGCAGTTCTTC. Its protein product is CASSESVGTAFHNEQFF.

V gene TRBV5-5 combines with J gene TRBJ1-5; no clear D. Germline lookup yields CDR1 SGHKS and CDR2 YYEKEE (reference sequence). The CDR3 is 16 amino acids. V gave up 0 bases and J gave up 1 base, with 11 bases separating them. Here the CDR3 reads CASSLAGFRSNQPQHF. Here the CDR3 DNA reads TGTGCCAGCAGCTTGGCTGGGTTTAGAAGCAATCAGCCCCAGCATTTT.